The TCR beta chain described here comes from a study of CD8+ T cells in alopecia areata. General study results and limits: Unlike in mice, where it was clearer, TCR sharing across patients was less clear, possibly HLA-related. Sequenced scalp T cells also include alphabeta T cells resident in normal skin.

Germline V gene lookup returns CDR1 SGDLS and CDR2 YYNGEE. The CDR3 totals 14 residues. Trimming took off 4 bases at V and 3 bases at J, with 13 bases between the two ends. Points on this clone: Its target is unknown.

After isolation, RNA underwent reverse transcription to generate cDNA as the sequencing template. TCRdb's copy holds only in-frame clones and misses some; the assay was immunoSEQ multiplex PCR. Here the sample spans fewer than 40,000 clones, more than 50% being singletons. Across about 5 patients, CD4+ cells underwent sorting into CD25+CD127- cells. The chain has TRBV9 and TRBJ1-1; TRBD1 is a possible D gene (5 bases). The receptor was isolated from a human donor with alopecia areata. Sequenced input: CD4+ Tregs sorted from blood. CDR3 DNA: TGTGCCAGCAGCCCCGGGGGGGGATACACTGAAGCTTTCTTT. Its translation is CASSPGGGYTEAFF.